Described below is a single T cell receptor beta chain sequence and its context. The antigen is not known. Focal radiation plus CTLA-4 blockade with ipilimumab was administered to patients who had chemo-refractory metastatic non-small-cell lung cancer. The sample is drawn from a study of radiotherapy plus CTLA-4 blockade in lung cancer. Study as a whole: Objective responses were observed in more than 15% of patients, and disease control was achieved by around 31%.

This CDR3 is 11 amino acids long. In germline, CDR1 is MDHEN, CDR2 SYDVKM. Trimming stripped 7 bases from V and 8 bases from J, with 11 bases between. Repertoires were generated with immunoSEQ multiplex PCR, while TCRdb's copy carries only in-frame clones and drops some. The sample lists about 90,000 clones; under 85% were seen once. Study-wide findings and caveats: Strongest reported response predictors: early blood clone changes and post-radiation interferon-beta. After treatment with radiotherapy plus ipilimumab, TCR clones that came from the tumor expanded in blood.

The rearrangement links TRBV28 to TRBJ1-2, with D unresolved. The sequence derives from a human donor with non-small cell lung cancer that progressed on radiotherapy plus ipilimumab. This specimen consisted of peripheral blood, obtained from a patient treated with radiotherapy plus ipilimumab. CDR3 sequence: CASKLMEGYTF. CDR3 DNA: TGTGCCAGCAAACTTATGGAGGGCTACACCTTC.